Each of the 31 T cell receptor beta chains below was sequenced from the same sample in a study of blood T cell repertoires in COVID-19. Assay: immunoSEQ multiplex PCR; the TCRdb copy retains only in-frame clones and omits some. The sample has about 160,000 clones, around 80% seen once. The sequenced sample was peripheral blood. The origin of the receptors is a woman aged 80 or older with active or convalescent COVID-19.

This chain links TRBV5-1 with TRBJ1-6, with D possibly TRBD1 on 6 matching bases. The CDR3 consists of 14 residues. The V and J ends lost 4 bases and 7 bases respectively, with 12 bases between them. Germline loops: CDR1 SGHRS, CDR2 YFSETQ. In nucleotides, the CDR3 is TGCGCCAGCAGCGTCAACACAGGGAATTCACCCCTCCACTTT. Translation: CASSVNTGNSPLHF.

CDR3 sequence: CASGQRGRGTEAFF. CDR3 DNA sequence: TGTGCCAGCGGCCAACGGGGCAGGGGGACTGAAGCTTTCTTT. This rearrangement joins TRBV7-8 to TRBJ1-1; 7 bases agree with TRBD1. Per the germline V gene, CDR1 is SGHVS and CDR2 is FQNEAQ. CDR3 size: 14 residues. V trimming: 8 bases; J trimming: 5 bases; junction bases outside the gene matches: 11.

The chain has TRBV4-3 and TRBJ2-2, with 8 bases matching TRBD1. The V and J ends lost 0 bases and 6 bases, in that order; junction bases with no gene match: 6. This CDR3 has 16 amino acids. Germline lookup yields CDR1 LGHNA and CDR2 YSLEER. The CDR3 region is CASSQDTGGRSGELFF. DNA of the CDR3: TGCGCCAGCAGCCAAGATACAGGGGGGAGGTCCGGGGAGCTGTTTTTT.

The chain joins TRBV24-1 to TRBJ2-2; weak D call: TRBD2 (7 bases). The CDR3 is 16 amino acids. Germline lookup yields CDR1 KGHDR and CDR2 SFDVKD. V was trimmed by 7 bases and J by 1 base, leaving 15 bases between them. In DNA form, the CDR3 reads TGTGCCACCAGCCCCGGGGGGCTCTTGAACACCGGGGAGCTGTTTTTT. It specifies CATSPGGLLNTGELFF.

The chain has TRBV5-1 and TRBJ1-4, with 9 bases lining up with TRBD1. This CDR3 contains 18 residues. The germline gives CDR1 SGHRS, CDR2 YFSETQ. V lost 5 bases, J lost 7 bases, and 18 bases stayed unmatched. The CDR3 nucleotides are TGCGCCAGCAGTACTTCCGGGGGACAGGGCATATTTGGTGAAAAACTGTTTTTT. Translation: CASSTSGGQGIFGEKLFF.

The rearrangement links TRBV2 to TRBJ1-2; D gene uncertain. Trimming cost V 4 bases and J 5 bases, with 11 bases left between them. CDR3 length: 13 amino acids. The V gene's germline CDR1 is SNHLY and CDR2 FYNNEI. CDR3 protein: CASSVGRNYGYTF. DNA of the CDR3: TGTGCCAGCAGTGTGGGGAGGAATTATGGCTACACCTTC.

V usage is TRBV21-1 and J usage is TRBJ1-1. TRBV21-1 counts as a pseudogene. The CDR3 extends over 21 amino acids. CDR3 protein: CASSPKRAGSLTSFMNTEAFF. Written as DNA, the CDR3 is TGTGCCAGCAGCCCGAAGAGGGCGGGATCACTAACCTCCTTTATGAACACTGAAGCTTTCTTT.

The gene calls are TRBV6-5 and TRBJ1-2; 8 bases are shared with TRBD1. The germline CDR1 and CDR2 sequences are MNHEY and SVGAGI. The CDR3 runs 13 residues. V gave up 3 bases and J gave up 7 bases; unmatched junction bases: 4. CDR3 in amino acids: CASSYSQGAGYTF. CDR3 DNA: TGTGCCAGCAGTTATTCCCAGGGGGCTGGCTACACCTTC.

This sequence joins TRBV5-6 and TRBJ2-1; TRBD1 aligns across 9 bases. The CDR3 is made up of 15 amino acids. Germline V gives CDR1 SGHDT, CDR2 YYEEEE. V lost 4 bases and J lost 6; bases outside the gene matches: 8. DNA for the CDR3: TGTGCCAGCAGCGGAGGGACAGGGAGGTCCAATGAGCAGTTCTTC. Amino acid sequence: CASSGGTGRSNEQFF.

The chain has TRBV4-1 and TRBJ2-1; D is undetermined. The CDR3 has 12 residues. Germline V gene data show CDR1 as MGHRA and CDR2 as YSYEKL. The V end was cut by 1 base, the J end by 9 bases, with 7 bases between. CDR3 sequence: CASSQVNGEQFF. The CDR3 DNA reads TGCGCCAGCAGCCAAGTGAACGGTGAGCAGTTCTTC.

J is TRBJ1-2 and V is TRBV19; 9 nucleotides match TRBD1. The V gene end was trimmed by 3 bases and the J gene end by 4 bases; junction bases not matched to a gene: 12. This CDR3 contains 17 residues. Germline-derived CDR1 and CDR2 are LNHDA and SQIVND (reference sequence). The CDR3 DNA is TGTGCCAGTAGTATGGGATGGGGGACACAGGGGGCCTATGGCTACACCTTC. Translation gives CASSMGWGTQGAYGYTF.

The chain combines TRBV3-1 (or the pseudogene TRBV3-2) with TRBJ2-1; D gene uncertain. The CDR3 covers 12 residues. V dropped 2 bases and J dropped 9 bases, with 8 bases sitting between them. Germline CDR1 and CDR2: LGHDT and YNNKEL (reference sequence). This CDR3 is CASSQSSLEQFF. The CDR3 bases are TGTGCCAGCAGCCAAAGTAGCCTTGAGCAGTTCTTC.

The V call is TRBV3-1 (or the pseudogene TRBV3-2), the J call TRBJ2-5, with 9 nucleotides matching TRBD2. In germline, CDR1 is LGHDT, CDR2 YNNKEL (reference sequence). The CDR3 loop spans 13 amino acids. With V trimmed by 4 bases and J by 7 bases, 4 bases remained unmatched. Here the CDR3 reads CASSLGLAGTQYF. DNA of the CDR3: TGTGCCAGCAGCCTGGGACTAGCAGGGACCCAGTACTTC.

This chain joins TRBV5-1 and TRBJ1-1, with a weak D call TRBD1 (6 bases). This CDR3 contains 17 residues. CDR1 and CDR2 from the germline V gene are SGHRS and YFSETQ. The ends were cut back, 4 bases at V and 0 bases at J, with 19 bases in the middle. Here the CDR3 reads CASSLSNITGMNTEAFF. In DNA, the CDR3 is TGCGCCAGCAGCCTATCTAACATTACAGGGATGAACACTGAAGCTTTCTTT.

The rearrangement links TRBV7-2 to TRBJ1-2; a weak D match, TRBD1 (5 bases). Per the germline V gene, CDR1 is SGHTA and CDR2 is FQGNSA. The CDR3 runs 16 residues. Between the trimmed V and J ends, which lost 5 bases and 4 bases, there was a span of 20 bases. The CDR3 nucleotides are TGTGCCAGCAGCGGTGGGGGGGGGGAATTCCTCTATGGCTACACCTTC. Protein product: CASSGGGGEFLYGYTF.

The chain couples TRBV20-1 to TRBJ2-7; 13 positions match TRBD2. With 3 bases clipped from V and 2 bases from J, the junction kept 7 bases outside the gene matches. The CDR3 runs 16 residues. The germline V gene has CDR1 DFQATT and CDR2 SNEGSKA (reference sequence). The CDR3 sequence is CSASHGTSGKPYEQYF. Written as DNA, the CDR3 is TGCAGTGCTAGTCACGGGACTAGCGGGAAACCCTACGAGCAGTACTTC.

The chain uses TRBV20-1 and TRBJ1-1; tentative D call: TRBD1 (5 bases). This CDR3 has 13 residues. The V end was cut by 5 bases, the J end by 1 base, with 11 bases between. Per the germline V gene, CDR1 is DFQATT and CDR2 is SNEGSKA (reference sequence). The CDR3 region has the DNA TGCAGTGCTGGTGGCGGGGGGAACACTGAAGCTTTCTTT. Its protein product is CSAGGGGNTEAFF.

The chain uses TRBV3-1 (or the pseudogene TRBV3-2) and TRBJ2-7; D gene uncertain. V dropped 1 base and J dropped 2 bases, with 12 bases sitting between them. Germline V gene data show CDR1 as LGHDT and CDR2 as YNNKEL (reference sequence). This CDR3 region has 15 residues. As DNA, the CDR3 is TGTGCCAGCAGCCAAGTAAGCAGGAATGCCTACGAGCAGTACTTC. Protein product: CASSQVSRNAYEQYF.

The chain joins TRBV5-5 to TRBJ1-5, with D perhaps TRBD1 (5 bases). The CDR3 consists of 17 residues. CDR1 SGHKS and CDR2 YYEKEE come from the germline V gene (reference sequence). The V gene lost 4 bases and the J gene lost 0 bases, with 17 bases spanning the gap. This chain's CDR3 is CASSLQPRGLSNQPQHF. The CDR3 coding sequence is TGTGCCAGCAGCCTTCAGCCGAGGGGACTTAGCAATCAGCCCCAGCATTTT.

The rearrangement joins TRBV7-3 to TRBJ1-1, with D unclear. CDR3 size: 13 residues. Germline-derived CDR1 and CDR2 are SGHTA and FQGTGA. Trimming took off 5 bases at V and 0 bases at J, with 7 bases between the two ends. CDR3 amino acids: CASSILVNTEAFF. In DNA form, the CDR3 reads TGTGCCAGCAGCATACTAGTGAACACTGAAGCTTTCTTT.

The CDR3 sequence is CASSYSRGNYGYTF. The CDR3 DNA sequence: TGTGCCAGCAGTTACTCCAGGGGCAACTATGGCTACACCTTC. The chain combines TRBV6-6 with TRBJ1-2, with TRBD1 as a possible D gene (6 bases). V lost 0 bases and J 2 bases, leaving 7 bases between the germline ends. The germline V gene has CDR1 MNHNY and CDR2 SVGAGI (reference sequence). The CDR3 spans 14 residues.

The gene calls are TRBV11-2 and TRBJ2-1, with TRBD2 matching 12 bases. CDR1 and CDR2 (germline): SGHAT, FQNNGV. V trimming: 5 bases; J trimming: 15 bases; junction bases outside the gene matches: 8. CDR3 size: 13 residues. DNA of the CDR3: TGTGCCAGCAGCCCTAGTCTAGCGGGGGGGCGGTTCTTC. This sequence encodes CASSPSLAGGRFF.

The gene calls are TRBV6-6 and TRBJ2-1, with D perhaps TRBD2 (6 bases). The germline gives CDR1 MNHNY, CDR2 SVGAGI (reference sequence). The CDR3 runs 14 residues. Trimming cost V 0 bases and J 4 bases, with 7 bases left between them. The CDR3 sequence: CASSYSGGYNEQFF. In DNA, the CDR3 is TGTGCCAGCAGTTACTCCGGGGGTTACAATGAGCAGTTCTTC.

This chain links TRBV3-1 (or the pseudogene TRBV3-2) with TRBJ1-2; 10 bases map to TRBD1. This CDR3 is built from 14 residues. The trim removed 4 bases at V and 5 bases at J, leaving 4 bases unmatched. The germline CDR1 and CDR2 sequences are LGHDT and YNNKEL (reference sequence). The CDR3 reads CASSPRQGAYGYTF. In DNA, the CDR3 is TGTGCCAGCAGCCCGAGACAGGGGGCTTATGGCTACACCTTC.

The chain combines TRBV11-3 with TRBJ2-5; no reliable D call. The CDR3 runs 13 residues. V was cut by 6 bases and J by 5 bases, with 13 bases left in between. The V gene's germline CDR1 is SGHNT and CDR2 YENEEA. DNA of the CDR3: TGTGCCAGCAGGCTCGGGTACGGGGAGACCCAGTACTTC. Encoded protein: CASRLGYGETQYF. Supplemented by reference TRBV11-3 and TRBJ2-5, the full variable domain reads EAGVVQSPRYKIIEKKQPVAFWCNPISGHNTLYWYLQNLGQGPELLIRYENEEAVDDSQLPKDRFSAERLKGVDSTLKIQPAELGDSAVYLCASRLGYGETQYFGPGTRLLVL.

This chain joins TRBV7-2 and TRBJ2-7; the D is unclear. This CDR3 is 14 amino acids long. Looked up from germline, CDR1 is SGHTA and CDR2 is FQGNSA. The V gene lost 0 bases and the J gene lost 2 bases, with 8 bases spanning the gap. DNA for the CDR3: TGTGCCAGCAGCTTAGCGACCAGGACCTACGAGCAGTACTTC. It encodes CASSLATRTYEQYF.

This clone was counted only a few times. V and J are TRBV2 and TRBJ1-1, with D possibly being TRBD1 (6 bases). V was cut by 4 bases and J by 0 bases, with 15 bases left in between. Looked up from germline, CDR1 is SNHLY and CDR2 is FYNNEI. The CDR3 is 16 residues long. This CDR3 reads CASSGALDRMNTEAFF. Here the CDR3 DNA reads TGTGCCAGCAGTGGGGCCTTAGACAGGATGAACACTGAAGCTTTCTTT.

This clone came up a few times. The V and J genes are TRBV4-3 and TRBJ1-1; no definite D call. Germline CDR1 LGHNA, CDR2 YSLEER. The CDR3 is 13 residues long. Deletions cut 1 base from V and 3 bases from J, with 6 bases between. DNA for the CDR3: TGCGCCAGCAGCCAAGGACGGGACACTGAAGCTTTCTTT. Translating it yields CASSQGRDTEAFF.

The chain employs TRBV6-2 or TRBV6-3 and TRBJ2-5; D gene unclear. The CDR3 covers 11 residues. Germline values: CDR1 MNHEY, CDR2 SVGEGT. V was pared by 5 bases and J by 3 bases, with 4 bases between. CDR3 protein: CASSQKETQYF. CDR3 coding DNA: TGTGCCAGCAGTCAAAAAGAGACCCAGTACTTC.

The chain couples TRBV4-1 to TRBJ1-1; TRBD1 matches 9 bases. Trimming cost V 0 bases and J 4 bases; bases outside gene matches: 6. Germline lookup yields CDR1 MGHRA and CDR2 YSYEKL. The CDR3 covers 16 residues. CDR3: CASSQEQGARVTEAFF. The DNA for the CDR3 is TGCGCCAGCAGCCAAGAACAGGGGGCGCGGGTCACTGAAGCTTTCTTT.

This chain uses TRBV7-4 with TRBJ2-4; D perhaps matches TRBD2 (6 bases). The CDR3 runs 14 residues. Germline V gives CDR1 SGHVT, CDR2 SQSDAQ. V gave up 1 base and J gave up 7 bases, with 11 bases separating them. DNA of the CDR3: TGTGCCAGCAGCTTAGGCGGGGTAGCTAACATTCAGTACTTC. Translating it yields CASSLGGVANIQYF.